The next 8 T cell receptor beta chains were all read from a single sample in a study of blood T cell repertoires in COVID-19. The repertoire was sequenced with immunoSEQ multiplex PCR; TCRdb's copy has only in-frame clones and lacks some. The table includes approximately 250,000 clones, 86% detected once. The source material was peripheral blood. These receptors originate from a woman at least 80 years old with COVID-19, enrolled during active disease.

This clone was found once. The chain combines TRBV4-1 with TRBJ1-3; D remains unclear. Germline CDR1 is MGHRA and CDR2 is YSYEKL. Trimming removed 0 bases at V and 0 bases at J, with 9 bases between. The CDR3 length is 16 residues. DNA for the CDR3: TGCGCCAGCAGCCAAGATCACTCCTTCTCTGGAAACACCATATATTTT. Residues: CASSQDHSFSGNTIYF.

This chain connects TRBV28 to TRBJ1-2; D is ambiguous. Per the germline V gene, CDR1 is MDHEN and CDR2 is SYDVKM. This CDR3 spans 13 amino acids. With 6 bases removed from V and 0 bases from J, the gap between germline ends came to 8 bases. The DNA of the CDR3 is TGTGCCAGCAGCTCAGGTACTAACTATGGCTACACCTTC. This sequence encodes CASSSGTNYGYTF.

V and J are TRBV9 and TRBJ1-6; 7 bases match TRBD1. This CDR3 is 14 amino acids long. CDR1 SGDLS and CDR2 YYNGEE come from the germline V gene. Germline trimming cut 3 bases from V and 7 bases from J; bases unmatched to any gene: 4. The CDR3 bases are TGTGCCAGCAGCGCTGGGGACAGCAATTCACCCCTCCACTTT. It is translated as CASSAGDSNSPLHF.

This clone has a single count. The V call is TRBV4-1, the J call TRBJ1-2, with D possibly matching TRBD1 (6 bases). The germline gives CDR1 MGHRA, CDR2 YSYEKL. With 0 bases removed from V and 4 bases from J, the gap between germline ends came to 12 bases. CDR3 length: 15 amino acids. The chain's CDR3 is CASSQETARGYGYTF. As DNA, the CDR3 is TGCGCCAGCAGCCAAGAGACAGCCAGGGGCTATGGCTACACCTTC.

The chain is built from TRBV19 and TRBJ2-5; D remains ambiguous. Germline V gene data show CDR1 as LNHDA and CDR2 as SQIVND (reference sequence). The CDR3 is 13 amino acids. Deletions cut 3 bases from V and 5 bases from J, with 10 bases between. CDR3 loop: CASSIASWETQYF. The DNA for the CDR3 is TGTGCCAGTAGTATCGCCAGTTGGGAGACCCAGTACTTC.

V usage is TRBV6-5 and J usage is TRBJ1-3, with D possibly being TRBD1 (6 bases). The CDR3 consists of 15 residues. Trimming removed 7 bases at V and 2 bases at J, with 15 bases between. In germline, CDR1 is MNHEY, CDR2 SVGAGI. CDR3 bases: TGTGCCAGCACCCCCGGACAGTACACTGGAAACACCATATATTTT. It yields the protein CASTPGQYTGNTIYF.

The CDR3 DNA reads as TGTGCCAACGACAGGGGCTCCTCGAACACCGGGGAGCTGTTTTTT. It encodes CANDRGSSNTGELFF. The chain couples TRBV7-9 to TRBJ2-2; 8 nucleotides agree with TRBD1. CDR1 SEHNR and CDR2 FQNEAQ come from the germline V gene (reference sequence). V shed 10 bases and J 0 bases; nucleotides not matched to a gene: 7. The CDR3 is 15 amino acids. Full variable domain (remainder filled in from reference TRBV7-9 and TRBJ2-2): DTGVSQNPRHKITKRGQNVTFRCDPISEHNRLYWYRQTLGQGPEFLTYFQNEAQLEKSRLLSDRFSAERPKGSFSTLEIQRTEQGDSAMYLCANDRGSSNTGELFFGEGSRLTVL.

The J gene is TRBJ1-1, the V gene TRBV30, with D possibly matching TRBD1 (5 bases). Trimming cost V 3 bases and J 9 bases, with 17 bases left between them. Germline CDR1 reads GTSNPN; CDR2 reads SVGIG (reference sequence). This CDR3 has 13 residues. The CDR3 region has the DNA TGTGCCTGGAGCGGGAGGGGAGGTTCAAAAGCTTTCTTT. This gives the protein CAWSGRGGSKAFF.